This T cell receptor (beta chain) was sequenced in a study of OX40 agonist ivuxolimab in advanced cancers. Study information: Partial responses were achieved by three patients, of whom one had hepatocellular carcinoma and two had cutaneous melanoma.

Concerning this clone: Its target is not known.

Broader study findings: Low normalized clonal expansion also occurred in some nonresponding patients.

Assay used: immunoSEQ multiplex PCR; TCRdb lists only in-frame clones, some missing. Of 70,000 to 75,000 clones in the sample, over 75% were seen once. Germline CDR1 LGHNA, CDR2 YNFKEQ. Trimming stripped 0 bases from V and 8 bases from J, with 10 bases between. This CDR3 has 13 amino acids. The chain recombines TRBV4-2 with TRBJ2-5; possibly TRBD2 for D (5 bases). The material was CD4+ or CD8+ T cells sorted from blood, obtained in a trial of the OX40 agonist ivuxolimab. This TCR was recovered from an adult with an advanced solid tumor such as melanoma, head and neck, liver or kidney cancer. The CDR3 protein is CASSQERVATQYF. CDR3 in DNA: TGTGCCAGCAGCCAAGAGCGGGTGGCAACCCAGTACTTC.